This T cell receptor (beta chain) was captured in a study of identical twins. Trimming cost V 2 bases and J 2 bases, with 10 bases left between them. The CDR3 length is 14 residues. Per the germline V gene, CDR1 is MDHEN and CDR2 is SYDVKM. Study-wide points: A lower insertion count was a feature of abundant cord blood beta clonotypes, with no such feature in memory repertoires.

With template switching, a universal primer site was added, and the cDNA carried unique molecular identifiers. TCRdb reanalysed the 5' RACE reads using MiXCR and keeps one entry per CDR3 protein. The repertoire has 500,000 to 650,000 distinct CDR3 sequences, around 24% of them found once; the top ten carry around 0.5%. A note on this clonotype: Its target is not known.

The sample was also linked to a second study, of yellow fever vaccine responses in identical twins.

The chain joins TRBV28 to TRBJ2-7; D uncertain. The sequence derives from a woman younger than 35 in good health. Material: CD4+ T cells sorted from blood. CDR3 coding DNA: TGTGCCAGCAGTTTACGTCGTCAAGCCTACGAGCAGTACTTC. This codes for CASSLRRQAYEQYF. The variable domain in full, completed from reference TRBV28 and TRBJ2-7, reads DVKVTQSSRYLVKRTGEKVFLECVQDMDHENMFWYRQDPGLGLRLIYFSYDVKMKEKGDIPEGYSVSREKKERFSLILESASTNQTSMYLCASSLRRQAYEQYFGPGTRLTVT.